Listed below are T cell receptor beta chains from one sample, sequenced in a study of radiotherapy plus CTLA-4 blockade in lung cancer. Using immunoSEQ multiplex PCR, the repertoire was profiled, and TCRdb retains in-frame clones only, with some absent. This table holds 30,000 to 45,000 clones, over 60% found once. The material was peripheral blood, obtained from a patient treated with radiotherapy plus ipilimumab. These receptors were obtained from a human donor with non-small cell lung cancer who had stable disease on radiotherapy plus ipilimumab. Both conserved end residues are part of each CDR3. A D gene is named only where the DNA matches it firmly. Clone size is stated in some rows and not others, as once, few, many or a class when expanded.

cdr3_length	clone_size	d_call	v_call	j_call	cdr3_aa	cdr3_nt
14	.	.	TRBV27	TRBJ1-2	CASSPRAGVNGYTF	TGTGCCAGCAGTCCCCGCGCAGGGGTGAATGGCTACACCTTC
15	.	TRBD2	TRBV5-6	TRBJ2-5	CASSLVSGGQETQYF	TGTGCCAGCAGCTTGGTAAGCGGGGGACAAGAGACCCAGTACTTC
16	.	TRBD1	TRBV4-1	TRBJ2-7	CASSQDRAQGAYEQYF	TGCGCCAGCAGCCAAGATCGAGCCCAGGGGGCCTACGAGCAGTACTTC
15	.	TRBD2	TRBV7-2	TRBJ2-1	CASSLVQRGALGQFF	TGTGCCAGCAGCTTAGTCCAGCGGGGGGCCTTGGGGCAGTTCTTC
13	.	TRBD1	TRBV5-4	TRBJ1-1	CASSRGRVTEAFF	TGTGCCAGCAGCAGGGGGCGCGTCACTGAAGCTTTCTTT
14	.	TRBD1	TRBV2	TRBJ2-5	CASIRDRRQETQYF	TGTGCCAGCATTCGGGACAGAAGACAAGAGACCCAGTACTTC
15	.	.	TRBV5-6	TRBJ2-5	CASSLGLASQETQYF	TGTGCCAGCAGCTTGGGGCTAGCGTCTCAAGAGACCCAGTACTTC
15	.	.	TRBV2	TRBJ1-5	CASSELGVGNQPQHF	TGTGCCAGCAGTGAATTAGGGGTTGGTAATCAGCCCCAGCATTTT
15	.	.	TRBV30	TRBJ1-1	CAWSFGSPSKPEAFF	TGTGCCTGGAGTTTTGGCAGCCCTAGCAAACCTGAAGCTTTCTTT
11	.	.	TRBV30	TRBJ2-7	CAWGRRSEQYF	TGTGCCTGGGGCCGTCGCAGCGAGCAGTACTTC
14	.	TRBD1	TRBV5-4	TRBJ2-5	CASSSRTGRETQYF	TGTGCCAGCAGCTCACGGACAGGGAGGGAGACCCAGTACTTC
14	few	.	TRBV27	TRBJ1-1	CASSLKGVNTEAFF	TGTGCCAGCAGTTTAAAGGGGGTGAACACTGAAGCTTTCTTT
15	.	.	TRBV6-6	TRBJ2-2	CASSGGVLNTGELFF	TGTGCCAGCAGCGGAGGGGTATTAAACACCGGGGAGCTGTTTTTT
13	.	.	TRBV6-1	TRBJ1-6	CASIRADNSPLHF	TGTGCCAGCATACGCGCGGATAATTCACCCCTCCACTTT
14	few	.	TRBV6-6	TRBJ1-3	CASSYSSTGNTIYF	TGTGCCAGCAGTTACTCGAGTACCGGAAACACCATATATTTT
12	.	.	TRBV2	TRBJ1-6	CASTTGNSPLHF	TGTGCCAGCACCACAGGGAATTCACCCCTCCACTTT
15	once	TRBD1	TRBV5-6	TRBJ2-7	CASSLSPGQTYEQYF	TGTGCCAGCAGCTTGTCCCCGGGACAGACTTACGAGCAGTACTTC
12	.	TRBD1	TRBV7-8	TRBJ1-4	CASGQGNEKLFF	TGTGCCAGCGGACAGGGGAATGAAAAACTGTTTTTT
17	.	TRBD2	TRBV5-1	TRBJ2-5	CASSRRGLAGGKETQYF	TGCGCCAGCAGCCGACGGGGACTAGCGGGGGGCAAAGAGACCCAGTACTTC
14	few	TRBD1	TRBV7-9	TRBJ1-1	CASSQDRAATEAFF	TGTGCCAGCAGCCAGGACAGGGCGGCTACTGAAGCTTTCTTT
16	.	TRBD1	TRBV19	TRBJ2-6	CASSSTGGPGANVLTF	TGTGCCAGTAGTTCAACAGGGGGCCCTGGGGCCAACGTCCTGACTTTC
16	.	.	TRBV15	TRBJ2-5	CATSRFAGARGETQYF	TGTGCCACCAGCAGATTCGCTGGCGCTCGGGGGGAGACCCAGTACTTC
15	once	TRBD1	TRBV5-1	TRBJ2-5	CASSIPTGGQETQYF	TGCGCCAGCAGCATACCCACAGGGGGGCAAGAGACCCAGTACTTC
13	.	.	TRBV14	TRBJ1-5	CASSHGGVAAKHF	TGTGCCAGCAGCCACGGGGGGGTGGCAGCTAAGCATTTT
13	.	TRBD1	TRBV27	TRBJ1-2	CASSQTQGVSYTF	TGTGCCAGCAGTCAAACCCAGGGGGTTTCCTACACCTTC
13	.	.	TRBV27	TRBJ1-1	CASRKGGGPEAFF	TGTGCCAGCAGGAAAGGGGGGGGCCCTGAAGCTTTCTTT
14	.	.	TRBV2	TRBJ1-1	CASSQQVVNTEAFF	TGTGCCAGCAGCCAACAAGTTGTGAACACTGAAGCTTTCTTT
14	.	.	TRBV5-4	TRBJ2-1	CASSLSSSYNEQFF	TGTGCCAGCAGCTTGTCCAGTTCCTACAATGAGCAGTTCTTC
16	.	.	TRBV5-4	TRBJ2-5	CASSLNRIAAGETQYF	TGTGCCAGCAGCTTGAACCGTATAGCGGCTGGGGAGACCCAGTACTTC
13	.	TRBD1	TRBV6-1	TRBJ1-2	CASRNRDRAGYTF	TGTGCCAGCAGGAACCGGGACAGGGCTGGCTACACCTTC
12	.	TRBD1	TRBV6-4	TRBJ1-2	CAGSGTGYGYTF	TGTGCCGGCAGCGGGACAGGATATGGCTACACCTTC
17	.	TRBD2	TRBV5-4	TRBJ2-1	CASSFGAGGSSYNEQFF	TGTGCCAGCAGCTTCGGAGCGGGGGGAAGCTCCTACAATGAGCAGTTCTTC
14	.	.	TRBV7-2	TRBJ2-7	CASSLVGGTYEQYF	TGTGCCAGCAGCTTAGTTGGTGGCACCTACGAGCAGTACTTC
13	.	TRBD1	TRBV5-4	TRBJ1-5	CASSWDRGQPQHF	TGTGCCAGCAGTTGGGACAGGGGTCAGCCCCAGCATTTT
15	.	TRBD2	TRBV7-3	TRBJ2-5	CASSPSGGARETQYF	TGTGCCAGCAGCCCGAGCGGGGGGGCCAGGGAGACCCAGTACTTC
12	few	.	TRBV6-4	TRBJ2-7	CASSDSRGEQYF	TGTGCCAGCAGTGACTCCAGGGGCGAGCAGTACTTC
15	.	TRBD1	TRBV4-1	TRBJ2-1	CASSQDRGQGLEQFF	TGCGCCAGCAGCCAAGATCGGGGACAGGGACTTGAGCAGTTCTTC
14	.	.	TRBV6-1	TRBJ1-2	CASSTGGPGYGYTF	TGTGCCAGCAGTACGGGGGGGCCGGGCTATGGCTACACCTTC
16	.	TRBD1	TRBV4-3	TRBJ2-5	CASSQRGQISGETQYF	TGCGCCAGCAGCCAAAGGGGACAGATCTCGGGAGAGACCCAGTACTTC
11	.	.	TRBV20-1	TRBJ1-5	CSASPYQPQHF	TGCAGTGCTAGCCCATATCAGCCCCAGCATTTT
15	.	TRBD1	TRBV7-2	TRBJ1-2	CASSLGGQGIYGYTF	TGTGCCAGCAGCTTAGGGGGACAGGGGATTTATGGCTACACCTTC
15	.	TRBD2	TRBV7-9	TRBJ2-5	CASSLWTSGQETQYF	TGTGCCAGCAGCTTATGGACTAGCGGCCAAGAGACCCAGTACTTC
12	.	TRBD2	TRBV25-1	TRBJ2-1	CASALAGGGRFF	TGTGCCAGCGCGCTAGCGGGGGGAGGTCGGTTCTTC
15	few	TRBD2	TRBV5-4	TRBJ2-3	CASSRAGAEADTQYF	TGTGCCAGCAGCCGAGCGGGGGCCGAGGCAGATACGCAGTATTTT
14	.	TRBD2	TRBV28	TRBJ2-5	CASSPASGGETQYF	TGTGCCAGCAGTCCAGCTAGCGGAGGAGAGACCCAGTACTTC
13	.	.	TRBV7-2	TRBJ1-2	CASSTGPNYGYTF	TGTGCCAGCAGCACGGGTCCAAACTATGGCTACACCTTC
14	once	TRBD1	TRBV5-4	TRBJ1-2	CASSPRTGNYGYTF	TGTGCCAGCAGCCCCCGGACAGGGAACTATGGCTACACCTTC
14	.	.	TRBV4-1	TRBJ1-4	CASSSATVYEKLFF	TGCGCCAGCAGCTCCGCGACAGTCTATGAAAAACTGTTTTTT
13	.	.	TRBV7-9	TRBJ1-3	CASSLYSGNTIYF	TGTGCCAGCAGCTTGTACTCTGGAAACACCATATATTTT
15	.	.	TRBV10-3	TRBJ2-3	CAISETSRATDTQYF	TGTGCCATCAGTGAAACTAGCCGAGCCACAGATACGCAGTATTTT
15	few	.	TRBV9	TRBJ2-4	CASSAGGGGLDIQYF	TGTGCCAGCAGCGCAGGCGGGGGCGGGCTTGACATTCAGTACTTC
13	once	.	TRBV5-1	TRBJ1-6	CASSSQSNSPLHF	TGCGCCAGCAGCTCACAGAGTAATTCACCCCTCCACTTT
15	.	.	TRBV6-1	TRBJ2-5	CASSGLDRRQETQYF	TGTGCCAGCAGTGGACTAGACAGACGCCAAGAGACCCAGTACTTC
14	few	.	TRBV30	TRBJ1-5	CAWSGQNSNQPQHF	TGTGCCTGGAGTGGACAGAATAGCAATCAGCCCCAGCATTTT
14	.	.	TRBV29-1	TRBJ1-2	CSVVWSDTIYGYTF	TGCAGCGTTGTTTGGTCGGACACCATCTATGGCTACACCTTC